Listed below are T cell receptor beta chains from one sample, sequenced in a study of blood T cell repertoires in COVID-19. Libraries were prepared by immunoSEQ multiplex PCR; TCRdb keeps only in-frame clonotypes and omits some of them. The sample lists 210,000 or so clones, nearly 90% occurring once. Sequenced: peripheral blood. The receptors stem from a young woman who had recovered from COVID-19. Each CDR3 is given with its conserved first and last residue. A D gene is named only where the DNA matches it firmly. Expanded clones get a size class; other rows say once, few or many, or leave the size out.

d_call | j_call | v_call | clone_size | cdr3_aa | cdr3_nt
. | TRBJ1-6 | TRBV7-9 | few | CASSLGGGRTSPLHF | TGTGCCAGCAGCTTAGGAGGGGGTCGTACTTCACCCCTCCACTTT
TRBD1 | TRBJ1-2 | TRBV5-1 | once | CASSLNGQGRDGYTF | TGCGCCAGCAGCTTGAATGGACAGGGGAGAGATGGCTACACCTTC
. | TRBJ1-1 | TRBV6-5 | . | CAVTGGAEAFF | TGTGCCGTCACCGGGGGGGCTGAAGCTTTCTTT
. | TRBJ2-3 | TRBV5-6 | . | CASSFSSDTQYF | TGTGCCAGCAGCTTCTCCTCAGATACGCAGTATTTT
. | TRBJ2-1 | TRBV13 | few | CASSLVSDEQFF | TGTGCCAGCAGCTTAGTTAGTGATGAGCAGTTCTTC
TRBD2 | TRBJ2-7 | TRBV27 | . | CASSFISGGPPYEQYF | TGTGCCAGCAGTTTTATATCGGGGGGTCCGCCCTACGAGCAGTACTTC
. | TRBJ1-4 | TRBV5-6 | . | CASSLGGGTTHEKLFF | TGTGCCAGCAGCTTGGGGGGCGGGACCACTCATGAAAAACTGTTTTTT
. | TRBJ2-5 | TRBV9 | . | CASSVVPEEAAQETQYF | TGTGCCAGCAGCGTAGTCCCTGAGGAAGCGGCCCAAGAGACCCAGTACTTC
. | TRBJ2-7 | TRBV6-4 | . | CASSPTPIYEQYF | TGTGCCAGCAGTCCGACACCGATCTACGAGCAGTACTTC
TRBD2 | TRBJ2-5 | TRBV6-5 | . | CASSSHVTSGQETQYF | TGTGCCAGCAGTTCCCATGTGACTAGCGGACAAGAGACCCAGTACTTC
TRBD2 | TRBJ2-1 | TRBV6-4 | . | CASSEGEREGVYNEQFF | TGTGCCAGCAGTGAAGGTGAGCGGGAGGGCGTCTACAATGAGCAGTTCTTC
TRBD2 | TRBJ2-3 | TRBV11-2 | . | CASSSLSGVTDTQYF | TGTGCCAGCAGCAGCCTTAGCGGGGTCACAGATACGCAGTATTTT
. | TRBJ2-3 | TRBV7-8 | . | CASSFYYKTDTQYF | TGTGCCAGCAGCTTCTACTACAAGACAGATACGCAGTATTTT
TRBD2 | TRBJ2-1 | TRBV19 | . | CASSEASGRSNEQFF | TGTGCCAGTAGTGAAGCTAGCGGGAGAAGCAATGAGCAGTTCTTC
. | TRBJ1-1 | TRBV13 | . | CASSLRRNTEAFF | TGTGCCAGCAGCTTACGCAGGAACACTGAAGCTTTCTTT
. | TRBJ1-2 | TRBV5-5 | . | CASSPQGRFDGYTF | TGTGCCAGCAGCCCACAGGGACGTTTTGATGGCTACACCTTC
. | TRBJ2-1 | TRBV14 | . | CASSQEWRSPPNEQFF | TGTGCCAGCAGCCAAGAATGGCGGAGCCCGCCCAATGAGCAGTTCTTC
. | TRBJ1-2 | TRBV4-1 | . | CASSHLGGYDYGYTF | TGCGCCAGCAGCCACTTGGGAGGGTACGACTATGGCTACACCTTC
. | TRBJ1-2 | TRBV11-2 | . | CASSFDGLYGYTF | TGTGCCAGCAGTTTCGACGGACTCTATGGCTACACCTTC
. | TRBJ2-7 | TRBV7-9 | . | CASTISGQRPYEQYF | TGTGCCAGCACTATTTCCGGACAGCGACCCTACGAGCAGTACTTC
. | TRBJ1-5 | TRBV4-1 | once | CASSQDPGRNNQPQHF | TGCGCCAGCAGCCAAGATCCAGGGAGGAACAATCAGCCCCAGCATTTT
. | TRBJ2-3 | TRBV21-1 | . | CASSSKCDMTTDTQYF | TGTGCCAGCAGCTCTAAATGCGACATGACGACAGATACGCAGTATTTT
TRBD2 | TRBJ2-1 | TRBV9 | . | CASSFRPAGVVSNEQFF | TGTGCCAGCAGCTTCCGTCCAGCGGGAGTGGTTAGCAATGAGCAGTTCTTC
. | TRBJ2-1 | TRBV30 | . | CAWTPSYNEQFF | TGTGCCTGGACTCCCTCCTACAATGAGCAGTTCTTC
TRBD1 | TRBJ1-3 | TRBV29-1 | few | CSVGDRAGNTIYF | TGCAGCGTTGGAGACAGGGCTGGAAACACCATATATTTT
. | TRBJ1-4 | TRBV6-1 | . | CASSELGGPNEKLFF | TGTGCCAGCAGTGAGTTAGGGGGTCCTAATGAAAAACTGTTTTTT
TRBD1 | TRBJ1-4 | TRBV5-4 | few | CASSSGTGWGKLFF | TGTGCCAGCAGCTCCGGGACAGGGTGGGGAAAACTGTTTTTT
. | TRBJ1-2 | TRBV24-1 | . | CATSVDEYGGYTF | TGTGCCACCAGTGTAGACGAGTACGGGGGCTACACCTTC
. | TRBJ2-1 | TRBV6-2/TRBV6-3 | few | CASSYATPYNEQFF | TGTGCCAGCAGTTACGCGACACCTTACAATGAGCAGTTCTTC
. | TRBJ1-4 | TRBV10-3 | . | CAISESDRGSNEKLFF | TGTGCCATCAGTGAGTCAGATAGGGGATCTAATGAAAAACTGTTTTTT
TRBD2 | TRBJ2-1 | TRBV25-1 | . | CASSETSGSDEQFF | TGTGCCAGCAGTGAGACTAGCGGGAGTGATGAGCAGTTCTTC
. | TRBJ1-1 | TRBV7-3 | . | CASSEQTVNTEAFF | TGTGCCAGCAGCGAACAGACAGTGAACACTGAAGCTTTCTTT
TRBD2 | TRBJ2-1 | TRBV9 | . | CARRLAAYNEQFF | TGTGCCAGAAGACTAGCGGCCTACAATGAGCAGTTCTTC
. | TRBJ1-2 | TRBV2 | . | CASSATELYGYTF | TGTGCCAGCAGTGCGACAGAACTCTATGGCTACACCTTC
TRBD1 | TRBJ1-2 | TRBV9 | . | CASTERGTGGKGYTF | TGTGCCAGCACCGAAAGAGGGACAGGGGGAAAAGGCTACACCTTC
TRBD1 | TRBJ2-7 | TRBV11-2 | . | CASSLGGQAHEQYF | TGTGCCAGCAGCTTAGGGGGACAGGCCCACGAGCAGTACTTC
TRBD2 | TRBJ2-3 | TRBV15 | . | CATSSLAGDTDTQYF | TGTGCCACCAGCAGTCTAGCGGGAGACACAGATACGCAGTATTTT
TRBD2 | TRBJ2-2 | TRBV24-1 | once | CATSSSGRLGAGELFF | TGTGCCACCTCCAGTAGCGGGAGGCTGGGGGCCGGGGAGCTGTTTTTT
TRBD1 | TRBJ1-2 | TRBV4-3 | . | CASSQDQGASGYTF | TGCGCCAGCAGCCAAGATCAGGGGGCGTCTGGCTACACCTTC
TRBD2 | TRBJ2-1 | TRBV6-4 | . | CASSDRGGERYNEQFF | TGTGCCAGCAGTGACCGCGGGGGGGAGAGGTACAATGAGCAGTTCTTC
TRBD1 | TRBJ2-7 | TRBV25-1 | . | CASSDLTRDRTVDEQYF | TGTGCCAGCAGTGATCTAACGAGGGACAGGACCGTCGACGAGCAGTACTTC
TRBD1 | TRBJ2-7 | TRBV2 | once | CASRGGTGSFYEQYF | TGTGCCAGCAGGGGGGGGACAGGGAGTTTTTACGAGCAGTACTTC
. | TRBJ1-2 | TRBV5-5 | . | CASSRIPGQRASNYGYTF | TGTGCCAGCAGTAGAATACCAGGACAGCGCGCTTCGAACTATGGCTACACCTTC
TRBD1 | TRBJ2-1 | TRBV6-5 | few | CASSSYMTGGYEQFF | TGTGCCAGCAGTTCGTACATGACAGGGGGCTATGAGCAGTTCTTC
TRBD2 | TRBJ2-7 | TRBV12-3/TRBV12-4 | . | CASSLAGGREQYF | TGTGCCAGCAGTTTAGCGGGAGGGCGCGAGCAGTACTTC
. | TRBJ1-4 | TRBV19 | . | CASSMSREGEKLFF | TGTGCCAGTAGTATGAGCAGGGAGGGCGAAAAACTGTTTTTT
. | TRBJ1-1 | TRBV18 | . | CASSPHGILNTEAFF | TGTGCCAGCTCACCACACGGGATCCTGAACACTGAAGCTTTCTTT
TRBD2 | TRBJ2-5 | TRBV2 | . | CASSHTSGRYQETQYF | TGTGCCAGCAGCCATACTAGCGGGAGATACCAAGAGACCCAGTACTTC
. | TRBJ1-1 | TRBV7-2 | few | CASSLDAGYTEAFF | TGTGCCAGCAGCTTAGACGCAGGGTATACTGAAGCTTTCTTT
TRBD1 | TRBJ1-2 | TRBV19 | . | CASRGTDYGYTF | TGTGCCAGTAGGGGGACAGACTATGGCTACACCTTC
. | TRBJ1-5 | TRBV4-2 | . | CASSQEGHNLDQPQHF | TGTGCCAGCAGCCAAGAGGGACACAACCTAGATCAGCCCCAGCATTTT
. | TRBJ1-1 | TRBV11-2 | once | CASSRPGKADEAFF | TGTGCCAGCAGCCGCCCCGGGAAGGCAGATGAAGCTTTCTTT
TRBD2 | TRBJ2-5 | TRBV25-1 | . | CASSALAGGYGTQYF | TGTGCCAGCAGTGCACTAGCGGGAGGGTATGGGACCCAGTACTTC
. | TRBJ2-1 | TRBV7-9 | . | CASSLGDFSYNEQFF | TGTGCCAGCAGCTTAGGGGACTTCTCCTACAATGAGCAGTTCTTC
TRBD1 | TRBJ1-2 | TRBV7-9 | . | CASSPSGQGAYFYGYTF | TGTGCCAGCAGCCCCTCGGGACAGGGGGCCTATTTCTATGGCTACACCTTC